These 4 T cell receptor beta chains were sequenced from one sample in a study of blood T cell repertoires in COVID-19. Method: immunoSEQ multiplex PCR; TCRdb's copy keeps in-frame clones and lacks some. The table lists over 200,000 clones, roughly 87% of them singletons. The sequenced material came from peripheral blood. The source of these receptors is a man in his forties with active or convalescent COVID-19.

This chain connects TRBV25-1 to TRBJ2-1; D possibly corresponds to TRBD1 (5 bases). Germline CDR1 and CDR2: MGHDK and SYGVNS. This CDR3 is 12 amino acids long. The V and J ends lost 11 bases and 9 bases respectively, with 17 bases between them. The chain's CDR3 is CACLDSLGEQFF. The DNA of the CDR3 is TGTGCCTGCCTAGACAGTTTAGGTGAGCAGTTCTTC.

The J gene is TRBJ1-3, the V gene TRBV3-1 (or the pseudogene TRBV3-2), with a possible D match to TRBD1 (6 bases). Trimming took off 1 base at V and 0 bases at J, with 13 bases between the two ends. CDR1 is LGHDT and CDR2 is YNNKEL in the germline V gene (reference sequence). There are 17 residues in the CDR3. Here the CDR3 reads CASSQGPGTLSGNTIYF. In DNA, the CDR3 is TGTGCCAGCAGCCAAGGTCCAGGGACACTCTCTGGAAACACCATATATTTT.

The CDR3 DNA reads TGTGCCAGTAGTATGGGTCGGACAGGGGAATCCTATGGCTACACCTTC. As protein: CASSMGRTGESYGYTF. This chain connects TRBV19 to TRBJ1-2; 9 bases line up with TRBD1. After removal of 3 bases from V and 4 bases from J, the junction contained 9 bases not matched to a gene. The germline V gene has CDR1 LNHDA and CDR2 SQIVND (reference sequence). The CDR3 runs 16 residues.

This clone has only one observation. The gene calls are TRBV5-1 and TRBJ1-3; D unclear. V gave up 0 bases and J gave up 4 bases, with 14 bases separating them. This CDR3 comprises 16 residues. Germline CDR1 is SGHRS and CDR2 is YFSETQ. CDR3 bases: TGCGCCAGCAGCTTGGTTTCGAACAGAGCCGGAAACACCATATATTTT. As protein: CASSLVSNRAGNTIYF.